This T cell receptor beta chain was obtained from a study of T-cell memory formation after mild COVID-19. Across the study: TCR clusters showed largely donor specificity. Study results and limitations: CD4/CD8 balance held among clones contracting day 15 to 85, and later expanders leaned CD4+.

Germline lookup yields CDR1 SGHAT and CDR2 FQNNGV. The CDR3 totals 15 residues. Unmatched junction bases numbered 6, after V lost 4 bases and J lost 5 bases. In TCRdb, the 5' RACE reads were re-called with MiXCR into one record per CDR3 protein. The sample has more than 450,000 distinct CDR3 sequences, over 15% seen once. This clonotype turned up a few times. What it recognizes is unknown. The sequence came from an adult woman who had mild COVID-19 (a few samples of this study predate the infection). Cell type and time point are not known. The chain links TRBV11-2 to TRBJ2-2; 8 positions match TRBD1. Sequencing was performed on PBMCs or a T cell subset sorted from them (not recorded which). CDR3 DNA: TGTGCCAGCAGCTACCCCAGGGGGCAGACCGGGGAGCTGTTTTTT. This translates into CASSYPRGQTGELFF.